These T cell receptor beta chains were read from a single sample in a study of blood T cell repertoires in COVID-19. The repertoire was sequenced with immunoSEQ multiplex PCR; TCRdb's copy has only in-frame clones and lacks some. In the table there are 120,000 to 150,000 clones, 88% of which are singletons. Sequencing input: peripheral blood. All receptors come from a man aged 50 to 59 with active or convalescent COVID-19. Each CDR3 is given with its conserved first and last residue.

v_call cdr3_aa
TRBV5-6 CASSNQGWGGRIQFF
TRBV7-9 CASSFNWEWRAFF
TRBV27 CASSLIRTGTFYEQYF
TRBV5-4 CASSWDRNYGYTF
TRBV27 CASSATGGRNQPQHF
TRBV12-5 CASGLGQVSYNEQFF
TRBV6-6 CASSYTAGGPGEQFF
TRBV28 CASSRQGLSTDTQYF
TRBV19 CASSFSASYEQYF
TRBV2 CASRTGGNEKLFF
TRBV3-1/TRBV3-2 CASSQARRPNTGELFF
TRBV5-1 CASSRTPGQGGFQETQYF
TRBV6-5 CASRGSGSSYNEQFF
TRBV29-1 CSAPGQGSYGYTF
TRBV7-2 CASSWERESGEQYF
TRBV28 CASSAGGSFREAFF
TRBV4-1 CASSQGAALGNIQYF
TRBV18 CASSPRGTEPREQYF
TRBV7-8 CASSLVTRAKDEQYF